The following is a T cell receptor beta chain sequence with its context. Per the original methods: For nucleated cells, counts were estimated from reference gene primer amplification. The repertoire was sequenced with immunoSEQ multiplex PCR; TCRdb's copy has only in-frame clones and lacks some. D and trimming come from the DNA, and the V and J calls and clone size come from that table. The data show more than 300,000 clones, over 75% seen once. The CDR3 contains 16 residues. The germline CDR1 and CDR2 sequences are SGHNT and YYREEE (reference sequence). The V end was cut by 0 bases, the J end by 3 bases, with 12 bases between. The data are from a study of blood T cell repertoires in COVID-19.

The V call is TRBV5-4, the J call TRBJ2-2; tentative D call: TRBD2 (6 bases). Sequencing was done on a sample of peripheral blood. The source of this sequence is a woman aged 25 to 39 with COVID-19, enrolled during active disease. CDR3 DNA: TGTGCCAGCAGCTTGGGGCCTGGAGGGGACACCGGGGAGCTGTTTTTT. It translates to CASSLGPGGDTGELFF.